One and the same sample provided the 5 T cell receptor beta chains below, sequenced in a study of T cell responses to AZD1222 COVID-19 vaccine. Assay used: immunoSEQ multiplex PCR; TCRdb lists only in-frame clones, some missing. The repertoire holds under 150,000 clones, 90% to 95% seen once, with 4% to 5.5% in the top ten. The material was peripheral blood, obtained on day 0 of AZD1222 vaccination. Receptors originate from an adult in good health.

Notes on this clone: At one of its ends the junction is not consistent with the germline gene, which may arise from a read error. This chain links TRBV4-1 with TRBJ1-5, with 7 bases that match TRBD1. Germline V gene lookup returns CDR1 MGHRA and CDR2 YSYEKL. The CDR3 spans 17 residues. Here the CDR3 reads CASSEDRDPRGNQPQHF. In nucleotides, the CDR3 is TGCGCCAGCAGCGAAGACAGGGACCCACGGGGAAATCAGCCCCAGCATTTT.

V usage is TRBV6-5 and J usage is TRBJ1-4; D uncertain. With 4 bases removed from V and 6 bases from J, the gap between germline ends came to 12 bases. Germline CDR1 MNHEY, CDR2 SVGAGI. The CDR3 consists of 14 residues. The CDR3 nucleotides are TGTGCCAGCAGTTGGCGGGGTAGGGATGAAAAACTGTTTTTT. Translation: CASSWRGRDEKLFF.

The J gene is TRBJ2-1, the V gene TRBV10-3; 15 bases agree with TRBD2. The CDR3 spans 17 residues. The V gene's germline CDR1 is ENHRY and CDR2 SYGVKD. The ends lost 10 bases at V and 0 bases at J; junction bases unmatched: 7. CDR3 sequence reads: CATGTSGGTSSYNEQFF. In DNA form, the CDR3 reads TGTGCCACCGGGACTAGCGGGGGGACAAGCTCCTACAATGAGCAGTTCTTC.

This chain uses TRBV9 with TRBJ1-2; perhaps TRBD1 as D (5 bases). This CDR3 contains 17 residues. V was trimmed by 3 bases and J by 2 bases, leaving 20 bases between them. CDR1 and CDR2 from the germline V gene are SGDLS and YYNGEE. Written as DNA, the CDR3 is TGTGCCAGCAGCGGAGTTGGGGCCAGGGAAGGGAACTATGGCTACACCTTC. It encodes CASSGVGAREGNYGYTF.

The chain employs TRBV7-9 and TRBJ2-3; 14 bases are shared with TRBD2. The V segment lost 3 bases and the J segment 2 bases; nucleotides outside the gene matches: 10. The germline V gene encodes CDR1 SEHNR and CDR2 FQNEAQ (reference sequence). CDR3 length: 19 residues. The CDR3 nucleotides are TGTGCCAGCAGCTTCTTGGGACTAGCGGGGGCCATACTCACAGATACGCAGTATTTT. Translation gives CASSFLGLAGAILTDTQYF.